Below are 16 T cell receptor beta chains sequenced from a single sample in a study of CD8 T cells in Susac syndrome. With random hexamers, roughly 0.45 to 1 ug RNA was reverse transcribed. Each CDR3 protein gets one entry after TCRdb re-called the immunoSEQ multiplex PCR reads with MiXCR. This sample has 70,000 to 100,000 distinct CDR3 sequences; approximately 92% occur once, and the top ten carry around 0.3%. Sequences were obtained from CD8+ T cells from PBMCs. These receptor sequences come from a human donor in good health.

The chain combines TRBV4-2 with TRBJ2-3, with 9 positions matching TRBD2. V lost 1 base, J lost 4 bases, and 6 bases stayed unmatched. The length of the CDR3 is 16 residues. Germline lookup yields CDR1 LGHNA and CDR2 YNFKEQ. As DNA, the CDR3 is TGTGCCAGCAGCCAAGGAGGGGGCGGGGGGGCAGATACGCAGTATTTT. Amino acid sequence: CASSQGGGGGADTQYF.

The chain has TRBV9 and TRBJ1-1; D is uncertain. The V gene's germline CDR1 is SGDLS and CDR2 YYNGEE. Trimming pared 3 bases from V and 1 base from J, leaving 7 bases between. This CDR3 is 13 amino acids long. The chain's CDR3 is CASSGRSNTEAFF. The CDR3 nucleotides read TGTGCCAGCAGCGGCAGATCGAACACTGAAGCTTTCTTT.

The rearrangement uses TRBV7-9 and TRBJ1-5; no reliable D call. Germline CDR1 is SEHNR and CDR2 is FQNEAQ (reference sequence). V was clipped by 1 base and J by 7 bases, with 14 bases between them. This CDR3 is built from 15 residues. The CDR3 bases are TGTGCCAGCAGCTTAGTGCACCCGTTGGCGCAGCCCCAGCATTTT. The encoded protein is CASSLVHPLAQPQHF.

The chain is built from TRBV9 and TRBJ1-5; D unclear. Per germline, CDR1 SGDLS and CDR2 YYNGEE. V was pared by 6 bases and J by 2 bases, with 9 bases between. The CDR3 length is 13 residues. CDR3 nucleotides: TGTGCCAGCACCGGTCTCGGCAATCAGCCCCAGCATTTT. Protein product: CASTGLGNQPQHF.

This chain joins TRBV2 and TRBJ2-2; tentative D call: TRBD2 (6 bases). This CDR3 has 13 residues. Germline V gene data show CDR1 as SNHLY and CDR2 as FYNNEI. V shed 11 bases and J shed 4 bases, with 14 bases lying between them. In nucleotides, the CDR3 is TGTGCCGTATCCGGGAGCCTCACCGGGGAGCTGTTTTTT. This codes for CAVSGSLTGELFF.

This clonotype is a singleton in its sample. The V gene is TRBV3-1, the J gene TRBJ2-1, with TRBD1 as a possible D gene (5 bases). The CDR3 spans 16 residues. Germline V gene data show CDR1 as LGHDT and CDR2 as YNNKEL (reference sequence). With 1 base removed from V and 4 bases from J, the gap between germline ends came to 14 bases. CDR3 residues: CASSQVASRGYNEQFF. In nucleotides, the CDR3 is TGTGCCAGCAGCCAAGTCGCTTCAAGGGGTTACAATGAGCAGTTCTTC.

The chain combines TRBV2 with TRBJ2-3; D is unresolved. Trimming removed 11 bases from V and 2 bases from J, with 8 bases in between. CDR1 is SNHLY, CDR2 FYNNEI, per germline. CDR3 length equals 11 residues. CDR3 DNA: TGTGCCGGCACATACACAGATACGCAGTATTTT. Translated: CAGTYTDTQYF.

The V gene is TRBV2, the J gene TRBJ2-7; D might be TRBD2 (6 bases). The germline V gene has CDR1 SNHLY and CDR2 FYNNEI. CDR3 length: 14 amino acids. The V end lost 2 bases, the J end lost 4 bases, and 12 bases lay between the germline ends. CDR3 protein: CASSELAGFYEQYF. The CDR3 DNA is TGTGCCAGCAGTGAATTGGCGGGGTTTTACGAGCAGTACTTC. Full variable domain (rest looked up from reference TRBV2 and TRBJ2-7): EPEVTQTPSHQVTQMGQEVILRCVPISNHLYFYWYRQILGQKVEFLVSFYNNEISEKSEIFDDQFSVERPDGSNFTLKIRSTKLEDSAMYFCASSELAGFYEQYFGPGTRLTVT.

V is TRBV2 and J is TRBJ2-1, with D perhaps being TRBD1 or TRBD2 (5 bases each). The V gene's germline CDR1 is SNHLY and CDR2 FYNNEI. Trimming pared 6 bases from V and 9 bases from J, leaving 18 bases between. The CDR3 sequence is 14 residues long. CDR3 amino acids: CASRVSGARGEQFF. CDR3 DNA sequence: TGTGCCAGCAGGGTCTCCGGGGCCCGGGGTGAGCAGTTCTTC.

The chain has TRBV7-8 and TRBJ2-4, with D maybe TRBD1 (6 bases). CDR3 length: 14 amino acids. Germline V CDR1 and CDR2: SGHVS, FQNEAQ. V was shortened by 5 bases and J by 8 bases, with 16 bases between the two germline ends. CDR3 sequence reads: CASSPDTGRDIQYF. The CDR3 coding sequence is TGTGCCAGCAGCCCCGACACAGGGAGAGACATTCAGTACTTC.

This clonotype was detected only a few times. The chain links TRBV4-2 to TRBJ2-5; 9 positions match TRBD2. This CDR3 is 15 amino acids long. The V gene's germline CDR1 is LGHNA and CDR2 YNFKEQ. The V gene end was trimmed by 0 bases and the J gene end by 1 base; junction bases not matched to a gene: 0. CDR3 sequence reads: CASSQERGGQETQYF. CDR3 DNA: TGTGCCAGCAGCCAAGAGCGGGGGGGCCAAGAGACCCAGTACTTC.

J is TRBJ2-3 and V is TRBV29-1, with D possibly TRBD2 on 5 matching bases. The CDR3 spans 14 residues. Trimming left V 1 base short and J 6 bases short, with 14 bases between. Germline CDR1 SQVTM, CDR2 ANQGSEA. CDR3 DNA sequence: TGCAGCGTTGAAGGGACGGGGTGGATGGATACGCAGTATTTT. Translation gives CSVEGTGWMDTQYF.

The rearrangement uses TRBV19 and TRBJ1-5; D is unclear. The CDR3 totals 12 residues. Trimming shortened V by 3 bases and J by 7 bases, and 7 bases separated the two germline ends. Germline CDR1 LNHDA, CDR2 SQIVND (reference sequence). CDR3 protein: CASSMADQPQHF. The CDR3 DNA follows: TGTGCCAGTAGTATGGCAGACCAGCCCCAGCATTTT. The full variable domain, rest sourced from reference TRBV19 and TRBJ1-5, is DGGITQSPKYLFRKEGQNVTLSCEQNLNHDAMYWYRQDPGQGLRLIYYSQIVNDFQKGDIAEGYSVSREKKESFPLTVTSAQKNPTAFYLCASSMADQPQHFGDGTRLSIL.

This chain uses TRBV7-8 with TRBJ2-7, with D maybe TRBD1 (7 bases). The CDR3 sequence is 13 residues long. Germline CDR1 SGHVS, CDR2 FQNEAQ. Trimming removed 5 bases at V and 7 bases at J, with 15 bases between. The CDR3 region has the DNA TGTGCCAGCAGCCCAGGAGGGGGCCTAGAGCAGTACTTC. Encoded protein: CASSPGGGLEQYF.

The rearrangement uses TRBV4-1 and TRBJ2-7; 8 bases align to TRBD2. Losses at the gene ends were 1 base for V and 3 bases for J; bases not matched to a gene: 2. The germline V gene encodes CDR1 MGHRA and CDR2 YSYEKL. This CDR3 region has 14 residues. The CDR3: CASSQAGGVYEQYF. The CDR3 nucleotides are TGCGCCAGCAGCCAAGCGGGGGGGGTCTACGAGCAGTACTTC.

Only one count was recorded for this clonotype. The J gene is TRBJ1-1, the V gene TRBV5-4; no clear D. V gave up 0 bases and J gave up 3 bases, with 3 bases separating them. CDR3 length equals 12 residues. CDR1 and CDR2 from the germline V gene are SGHNT and YYREEE (reference sequence). The CDR3 DNA sequence: TGTGCCAGCAGCTTGGAGTACACTGAAGCTTTCTTT. Translation gives CASSLEYTEAFF.